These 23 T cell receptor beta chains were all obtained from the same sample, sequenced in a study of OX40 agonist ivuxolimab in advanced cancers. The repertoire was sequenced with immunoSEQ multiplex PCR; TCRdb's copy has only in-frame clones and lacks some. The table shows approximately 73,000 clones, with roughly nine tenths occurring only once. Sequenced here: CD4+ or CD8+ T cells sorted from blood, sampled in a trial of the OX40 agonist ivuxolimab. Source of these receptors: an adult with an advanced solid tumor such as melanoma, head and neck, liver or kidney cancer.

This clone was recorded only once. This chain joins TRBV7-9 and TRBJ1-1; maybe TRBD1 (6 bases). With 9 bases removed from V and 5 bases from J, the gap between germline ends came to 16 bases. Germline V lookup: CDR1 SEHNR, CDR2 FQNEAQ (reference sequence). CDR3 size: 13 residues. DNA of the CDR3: TGTGCCAGTCTCTCTGGGGGCGGAACTGAAGCTTTCTTT. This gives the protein CASLSGGGTEAFF. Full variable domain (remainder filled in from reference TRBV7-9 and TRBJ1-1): DTGVSQNPRHKITKRGQNVTFRCDPISEHNRLYWYRQTLGQGPEFLTYFQNEAQLEKSRLLSDRFSAERPKGSFSTLEIQRTEQGDSAMYLCASLSGGGTEAFFGQGTRLTVV.

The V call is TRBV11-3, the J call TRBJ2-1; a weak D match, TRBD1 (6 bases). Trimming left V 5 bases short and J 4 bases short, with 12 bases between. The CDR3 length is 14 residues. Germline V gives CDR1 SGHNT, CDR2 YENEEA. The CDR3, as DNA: TGTGCCAGCAGCCCCAGGGGTAGTTACAATGAGCAGTTCTTC. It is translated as CASSPRGSYNEQFF.

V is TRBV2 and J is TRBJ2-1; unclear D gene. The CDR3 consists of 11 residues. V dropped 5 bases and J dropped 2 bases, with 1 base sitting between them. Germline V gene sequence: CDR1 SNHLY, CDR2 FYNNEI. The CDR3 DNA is TGTGCCAGCAGTCCCTACAATGAGCAGTTCTTC. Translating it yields CASSPYNEQFF.

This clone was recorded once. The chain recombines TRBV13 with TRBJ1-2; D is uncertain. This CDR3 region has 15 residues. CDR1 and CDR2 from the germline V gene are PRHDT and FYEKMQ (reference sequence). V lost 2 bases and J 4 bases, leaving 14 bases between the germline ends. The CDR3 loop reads CASSLHGDGFYGYTF. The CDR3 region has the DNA TGTGCCAGCAGCTTACACGGCGACGGTTTCTATGGCTACACCTTC. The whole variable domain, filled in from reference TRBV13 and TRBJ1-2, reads AAGVIQSPRHLIKEKRETATLKCYPIPRHDTVYWYQQGPGQDPQFLISFYEKMQSDKGSIPDRFSAQQFSDYHSELNMSSLELGDSALYFCASSLHGDGFYGYTFGSGTRLTVV.

CDR3 residues: CASSAGQGTRQPQHF. The DNA of the CDR3 is TGTGCCAGCAGCGCGGGACAGGGAACGCGCCAGCCCCAGCATTTT. The rearrangement uses TRBV28 and TRBJ1-5; 9 bases align to TRBD1. The V gene's germline CDR1 is MDHEN and CDR2 SYDVKM. The CDR3 consists of 15 residues. The junction had 10 bases not matched to a gene; V was cut back by 6 bases and J by 7 bases.

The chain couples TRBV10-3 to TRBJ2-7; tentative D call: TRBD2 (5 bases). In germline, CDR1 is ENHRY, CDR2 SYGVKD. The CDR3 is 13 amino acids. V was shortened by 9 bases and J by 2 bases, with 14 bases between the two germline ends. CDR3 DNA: TGTGCCATGAGGGCGGAGCCCACCTACGAGCAGTACTTC. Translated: CAMRAEPTYEQYF.

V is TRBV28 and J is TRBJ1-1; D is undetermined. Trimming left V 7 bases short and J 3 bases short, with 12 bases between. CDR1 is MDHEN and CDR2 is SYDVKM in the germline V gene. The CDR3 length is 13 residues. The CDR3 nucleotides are TGTGCCAGCACGATGGTAAGGTACACTGAAGCTTTCTTT. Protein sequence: CASTMVRYTEAFF.

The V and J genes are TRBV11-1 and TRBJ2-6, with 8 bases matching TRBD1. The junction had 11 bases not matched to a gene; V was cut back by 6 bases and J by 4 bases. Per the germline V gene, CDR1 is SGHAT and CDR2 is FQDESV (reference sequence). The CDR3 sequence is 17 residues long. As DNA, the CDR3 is TGTGCCAGCAGTACAGGACAGGGAAGGTACGGGGCCAACGTCCTGACTTTC. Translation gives CASSTGQGRYGANVLTF.

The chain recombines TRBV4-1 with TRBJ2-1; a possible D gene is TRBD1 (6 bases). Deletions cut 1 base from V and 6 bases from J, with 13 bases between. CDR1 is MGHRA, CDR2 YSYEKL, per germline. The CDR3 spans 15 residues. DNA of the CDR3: TGCGCCAGCAGCCAAGGAAACCGGGACATCAATGAGCAGTTCTTC. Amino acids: CASSQGNRDINEQFF.

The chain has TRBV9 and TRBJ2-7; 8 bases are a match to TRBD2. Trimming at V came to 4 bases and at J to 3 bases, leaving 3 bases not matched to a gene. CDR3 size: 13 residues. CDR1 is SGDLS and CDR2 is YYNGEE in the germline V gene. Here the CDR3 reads CASSRSGSYEQYF. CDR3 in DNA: TGTGCCAGCAGCCGAAGCGGGAGCTACGAGCAGTACTTC.

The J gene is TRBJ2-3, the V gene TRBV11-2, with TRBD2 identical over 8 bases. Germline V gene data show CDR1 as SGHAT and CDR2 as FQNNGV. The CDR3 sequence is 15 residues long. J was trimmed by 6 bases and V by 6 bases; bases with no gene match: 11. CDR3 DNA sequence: TGTGCCAGCAGTATGCAATCGGGAGGGGTGGATACGCAGTATTTT. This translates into CASSMQSGGVDTQYF.

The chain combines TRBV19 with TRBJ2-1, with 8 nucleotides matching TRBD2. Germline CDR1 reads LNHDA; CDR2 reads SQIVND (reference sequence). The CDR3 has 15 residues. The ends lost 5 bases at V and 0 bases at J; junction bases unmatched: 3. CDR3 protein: CASSPSGSSYNEQFF. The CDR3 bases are TGTGCCAGTAGTCCCAGCGGGAGCTCCTACAATGAGCAGTTCTTC.

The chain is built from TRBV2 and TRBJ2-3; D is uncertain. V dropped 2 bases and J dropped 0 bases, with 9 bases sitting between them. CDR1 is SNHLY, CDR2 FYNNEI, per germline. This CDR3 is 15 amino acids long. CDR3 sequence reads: CASSESSLSTDTQYF. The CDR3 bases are TGTGCCAGCAGTGAATCTTCTTTGAGCACAGATACGCAGTATTTT.

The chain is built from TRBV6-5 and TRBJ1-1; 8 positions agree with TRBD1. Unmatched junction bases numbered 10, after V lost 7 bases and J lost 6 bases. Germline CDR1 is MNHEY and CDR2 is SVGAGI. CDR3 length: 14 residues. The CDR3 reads CASKMDREAPEAFF. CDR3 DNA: TGTGCCAGCAAAATGGACAGGGAGGCCCCTGAAGCTTTCTTT.

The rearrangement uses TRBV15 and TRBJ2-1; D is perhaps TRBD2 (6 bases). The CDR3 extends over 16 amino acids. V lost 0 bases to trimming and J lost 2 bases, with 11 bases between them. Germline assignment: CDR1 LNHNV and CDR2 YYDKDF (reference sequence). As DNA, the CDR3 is TGTGCCACCAGCAGAGAACTCCCGGGGGCCTACAATGAGCAGTTCTTC. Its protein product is CATSRELPGAYNEQFF.

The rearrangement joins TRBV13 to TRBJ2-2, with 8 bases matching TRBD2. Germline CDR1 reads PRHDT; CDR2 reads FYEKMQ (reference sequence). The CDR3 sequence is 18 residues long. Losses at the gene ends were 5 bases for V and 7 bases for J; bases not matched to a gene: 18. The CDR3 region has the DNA TGTGCCAGCAGCCCATCCACGAATAGCGGGGCGGGGTTCGGGGAGCTGTTTTTT. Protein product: CASSPSTNSGAGFGELFF.

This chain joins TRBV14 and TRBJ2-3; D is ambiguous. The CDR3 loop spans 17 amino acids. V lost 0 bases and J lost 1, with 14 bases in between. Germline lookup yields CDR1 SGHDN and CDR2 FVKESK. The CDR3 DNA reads TGTGCCAGCAGCCAAGAAAGAGCGCTCCCCGGCACAGATACGCAGTATTTT. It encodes CASSQERALPGTDTQYF. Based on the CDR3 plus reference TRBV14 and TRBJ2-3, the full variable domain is EAGVTQFPSHSVIEKGQTVTLRCDPISGHDNLYWYRRVMGKEIKFLLHFVKESKQDESGMPNNRFLAERTGGTYSTLKVQPAELEDSGVYFCASSQERALPGTDTQYFGPGTRLTVL.

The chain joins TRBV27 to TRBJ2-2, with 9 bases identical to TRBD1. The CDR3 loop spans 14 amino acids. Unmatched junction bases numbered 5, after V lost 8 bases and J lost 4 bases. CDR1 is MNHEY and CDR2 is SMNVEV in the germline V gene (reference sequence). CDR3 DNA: TGTGCCAGCGATACGGGACAGGGCACCGGGGAGCTGTTTTTT. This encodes CASDTGQGTGELFF.

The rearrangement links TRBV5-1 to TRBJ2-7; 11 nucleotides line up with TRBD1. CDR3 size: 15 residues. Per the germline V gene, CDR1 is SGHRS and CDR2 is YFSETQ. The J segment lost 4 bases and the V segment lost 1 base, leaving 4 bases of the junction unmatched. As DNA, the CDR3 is TGCGCCAGCAGCTTGTGGGGGACAGGGGGATACGAGCAGTACTTC. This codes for CASSLWGTGGYEQYF.

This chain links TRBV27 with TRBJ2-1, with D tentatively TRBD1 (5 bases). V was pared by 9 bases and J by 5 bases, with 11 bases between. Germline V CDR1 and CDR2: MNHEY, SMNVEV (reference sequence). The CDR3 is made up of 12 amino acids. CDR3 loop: CASGWGHNEQFF. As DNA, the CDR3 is TGTGCCAGTGGCTGGGGCCACAATGAGCAGTTCTTC.

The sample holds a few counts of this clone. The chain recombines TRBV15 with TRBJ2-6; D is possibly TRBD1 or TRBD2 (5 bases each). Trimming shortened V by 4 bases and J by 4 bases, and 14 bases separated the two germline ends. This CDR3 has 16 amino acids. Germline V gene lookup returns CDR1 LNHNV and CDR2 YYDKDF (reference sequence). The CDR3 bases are TGTGCCACCAGCATGGGGGAATTATCCGGGGCCAACGTCCTGACTTTC. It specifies CATSMGELSGANVLTF.

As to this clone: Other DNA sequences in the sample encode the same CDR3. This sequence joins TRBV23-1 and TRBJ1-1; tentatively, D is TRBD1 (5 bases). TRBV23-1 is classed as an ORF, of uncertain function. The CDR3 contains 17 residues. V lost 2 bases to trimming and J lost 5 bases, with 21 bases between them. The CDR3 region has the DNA TGCGCCAGCAGTCAAAATTGGGGTAGGGACGGCAATACTGAAGCTTTCTTT. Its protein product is CASSQNWGRDGNTEAFF.

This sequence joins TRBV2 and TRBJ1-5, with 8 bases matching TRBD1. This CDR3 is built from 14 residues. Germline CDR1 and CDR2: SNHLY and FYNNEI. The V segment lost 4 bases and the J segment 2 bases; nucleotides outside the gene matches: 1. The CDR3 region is CASSGTGRNQPQHF. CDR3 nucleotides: TGTGCCAGCAGTGGGACAGGGCGCAATCAGCCCCAGCATTTT.